Listed below are T cell receptor beta chains from one sample, sequenced in a study of cytomegalovirus exposure and HLA in healthy donors. Sequencing used immunoSEQ multiplex PCR; TCRdb keeps in-frame clones, though not all of them. The top ten hold around 3% of the sample, which has 180,000 or so clones, around 70% seen once. Input material: PBMCs. The receptors here all came from a male donor in good health and CMV-seronegative. The conserved cysteine and the conserved F or W are not part of the CDR3 here. Size values are once, few and many counts, or a class for expanded clones, and some rows have none.

>few|TRBV7-9
ASSPSLMGGAGELF
>.|TRBV30
AWSVAHNQPQH
>.|TRBV30
AWSDVWGGREPQH
>.|TRBV9
ASSARTGEADGYT
>once|TRBV5-8
ASMGGADQPQH
>.|TRBV28
VSSSFSGGGYEQY
>.|TRBV7-8
ASSSVGTRFYEQY
>few|TRBV4-1
ASSQEGGTGMYEQY
>.|TRBV10-3
AISDQPGSSETYEQY
>once|TRBV7-9
ASSFPSSGGPYNEQF
>.|TRBV6-6
ASSIREGGDSPLH
>.|TRBV4-1
ASSQPGTGSNQPQH
>once|TRBV15
ATSRNALAGNTDTQY
>.|TRBV25-1
ASSSTGSGNTIY
>few|TRBV5-1
ASSLGQGAFSNTEAF
>few|TRBV18
ASSPSSTDTQY
>.|TRBV29-1
SAYGLGREQY
>.|TRBV30
AWSYTDDQPQH
>once|TRBV7-2
ASSFPAGGHNEQF
>.|TRBV28
ASSPRTGMNTEAF
>few|TRBV19
ASSMDRGSYGYT
>few|TRBV28
ASSRGQEHQPQH
>.|TRBV4-3
ASSQDSGRLF
>.|TRBV5-1
ASSLATGFYEQY
>.|TRBV15
ATSRPGTGVHEQY
>.|TRBV11-2
ASSLAGDYEQY
>.|TRBV19
ASSSPGGPSTDTQY
>.|TRBV11-3
ASSLQGSYEQY
>.|TRBV9
ASSGGTSGGRSYNEQF
>.|TRBV7-8
ASSPWTSGTSYNEQF
>.|TRBV7-2
ASSTYLGQSYEQY
>.|TRBV9
ASSAPGQGYEQY
>.|TRBV27
ASSLFFTYNEQF
>few|TRBV7-2
ASSLDKNTGELF
>.|TRBV7-9
ASNPRGRSSGNTIY
>.|TRBV9
ASTRGGADTQY
>.|TRBV9
ASSVEVDTQY
>.|TRBV30
AWRGDYNEQF
>.|TRBV30
AWSGRWLNTEAF
>.|TRBV6-6
ASSYDRASNQPQH
>.|TRBV6-5
ASTQSGSKYEQY
>.|TRBV4-3
ASSTDRGNQPQH
>.|TRBV25-1
ASSPLPRGTEAF
>.|TRBV4-1
ASSQDSAGASNQPQH
>.|TRBV6-1
ASSDDPQGTEAF
>once|TRBV10-1
ASSESAGGPLDEQF
>once|TRBV5-1
ASSMPQLSYEQY
>.|TRBV2
ASSDRRGRSNQPQH
>.|TRBV27
ASSFYTLNSPPHNEQF
>few|TRBV30
AWSVTRRGRFSNQPQH
>.|TRBV5-1
ASSYQGRETQY
>.|TRBV28
ASSPPGYEQY
>.|TRBV29-1
SVRGATYEQY
>.|TRBV4-3
ASSQDEVAGRYEQY